Listed here are 9 T cell receptor beta chains from one sample, sequenced in a study of blood T cell repertoires in COVID-19. TCRdb's table, derived via immunoSEQ multiplex PCR, lists solely in-frame clones and lacks some. The table has approximately 100,000 clones, around 85% seen once; the top ten hold 9.5% to 15%. The specimen was peripheral blood. All receptors derive from a human donor in a cohort sampled during active COVID-19.

V gene TRBV28 combines with J gene TRBJ1-1, with D perhaps TRBD1 (6 bases). This CDR3 is 14 amino acids long. The ends were cut back, 5 bases at V and 7 bases at J, with 17 bases in the middle. Germline V gene data show CDR1 as MDHEN and CDR2 as SYDVKM. The DNA for the CDR3 is TGTGCCAGCAGTGCCCCCTCCGGGACATATGAAGCTTTCTTT. Its translation is CASSAPSGTYEAFF.

This chain joins TRBV29-1 and TRBJ1-1, with no clear D. Trimming took off 6 bases at V and 1 base at J, with 12 bases between the two ends. The V gene's germline CDR1 is SQVTM and CDR2 ANQGSEA. The CDR3 is 13 residues long. In nucleotides, the CDR3 is TGCAGCGTCCCCAGAGAGGGGAACACTGAAGCTTTCTTT. Protein sequence: CSVPREGNTEAFF.

The chain recombines TRBV5-1 with TRBJ1-3, with D hard to call. The CDR3 is 14 residues long. The V gene's germline CDR1 is SGHRS and CDR2 YFSETQ. Between the trimmed V and J ends, which lost 0 bases and 0 bases, there was a span of 4 bases. CDR3 sequence: CASSLAGSGNTIYF. DNA of the CDR3: TGCGCCAGCAGCTTGGCCGGCTCTGGAAACACCATATATTTT.

V and J are TRBV6-6 and TRBJ1-5; 9 positions agree with TRBD1. The germline V gene encodes CDR1 MNHNY and CDR2 SVGAGI (reference sequence). J was trimmed by 0 bases and V by 5 bases; bases with no gene match: 20. CDR3 length equals 21 residues. CDR3 sequence: CASSLTPRTGADGYSNQPQHF. CDR3 DNA sequence: TGTGCCAGCAGTCTCACCCCCCGGACAGGGGCAGATGGGTATAGCAATCAGCCCCAGCATTTT.

V is TRBV15 and J is TRBJ2-7; D remains ambiguous. Germline lookup yields CDR1 LNHNV and CDR2 YYDKDF (reference sequence). The CDR3 is 13 residues long. Between the trimmed V and J ends, which lost 0 bases and 5 bases, there was a span of 8 bases. The CDR3 here is CATSRDLRNEQYF. CDR3 DNA sequence: TGTGCCACCAGCAGAGATCTGAGGAACGAGCAGTACTTC. Together with reference TRBV15 and TRBJ2-7, the CDR3 gives the full variable domain: DAMVIQNPRYQVTQFGKPVTLSCSQTLNHNVMYWYQQKSSQAPKLLFHYYDKDFNNEADTPDNFQSRRPNTSFCFLDIRSPGLGDTAMYLCATSRDLRNEQYFGPGTRLTVT.

The chain is built from TRBV18 and TRBJ1-1, with D possibly TRBD1 on 5 matching bases. The CDR3 extends over 17 amino acids. Germline V gene sequence: CDR1 KGHSH, CDR2 LQKENI. Deletions cut 1 base from V and 1 base from J, with 16 bases between. The CDR3 protein is CASSPRDLRGSNTEAFF. CDR3 DNA sequence: TGTGCCAGCTCACCACGAGATCTTCGGGGGTCGAACACTGAAGCTTTCTTT.

The chain links TRBV28 to TRBJ1-2; D may be TRBD1 (6 bases). Trimming took 3 bases from V and 5 from J, leaving 25 bases between them. CDR1 is MDHEN, CDR2 SYDVKM, per germline. The CDR3 contains 18 residues. The CDR3 region has the DNA TGTGCCAGCAGTTTTAGGGCCACAGGGCGTGAGGTACGGTATGGCTACACCTTC. It encodes CASSFRATGREVRYGYTF.

The rearrangement joins TRBV7-9 to TRBJ1-3; tentative D call: TRBD1 (6 bases). The CDR3 loop spans 16 amino acids. Germline CDR1 is SEHNR and CDR2 is FQNEAQ (reference sequence). Trimming removed 2 bases from V and 2 bases from J, with 13 bases in between. The CDR3 nucleotides are TGTGCCAGCAGCTTATTGGCTAGGACAGCTGGAAACACCATATATTTT. This encodes CASSLLARTAGNTIYF. The whole variable domain, remainder taken from reference TRBV7-9 and TRBJ1-3, is DTGVSQNPRHKITKRGQNVTFRCDPISEHNRLYWYRQTLGQGPEFLTYFQNEAQLEKSRLLSDRFSAERPKGSFSTLEIQRTEQGDSAMYLCASSLLARTAGNTIYFGEGSWLTVV.

The chain uses TRBV28 and TRBJ1-1, with TRBD1 matching 11 bases. CDR3 length: 13 residues. Germline V gives CDR1 MDHEN, CDR2 SYDVKM. V lost 6 bases, J lost 5 bases, and 2 bases stayed unmatched. DNA for the CDR3: TGTGCCAGCAGGGACAGGGGGCGGACTGAAGCTTTCTTT. Translating it yields CASRDRGRTEAFF.